This record concerns one T cell receptor (beta chain) sequence. Germline-derived CDR1 and CDR2 are LNHDA and SQIVND (reference sequence). V was trimmed by 3 bases and J by 6 bases, leaving 9 bases between them. The CDR3 covers 13 residues. This record comes from a study of blood T cell repertoires in COVID-19. Looking at the study overall: Sites in the United States, Italy and Spain provided acute and convalescent COVID-19 samples.

Sequenced by immunoSEQ multiplex PCR; TCRdb stores in-frame clones only, minus some. Of around 250,000 clones in the sample, around 85% were seen once. The V and J genes are TRBV19 and TRBJ2-1, with a possible D match to TRBD2 (5 bases). The sequencing input was PBMCs or T cells enriched from blood (not recorded which). This receptor was taken from a woman between 50 and 59 years old with acute COVID-19. The CDR3: CASSIPGSNEQFF. The CDR3 region has the DNA TGTGCCAGTAGTATTCCGGGGTCCAATGAGCAGTTCTTC.